Sequencing of this T cell receptor (beta chain) was carried out in a study of cytomegalovirus exposure and HLA in healthy donors. The study's findings and limits: V- and J-gene trimming in TCR beta was tied to a missense DCLRE1C variant by an analysis performed later.

The PCR made use of 60 Vbeta and 13 Jbeta primers. Clones were read by immunoSEQ multiplex PCR, and TCRdb kept only the in-frame ones, dropping some. The sample shows some 150,000 clones, approximately 85% of them seen only once. CDR3 length equals 20 residues. The germline V gene has CDR1 MGHRA and CDR2 YSYEKL. Notes on this clone: Antigen unknown. Compared with germline, one end of the junction differs, possibly owing to a read error. Additional DNA sequences in this sample encode the identical CDR3.

The sequenced sample consisted of PBMCs. The clonotype originates from a man aged 50 or older in good health and CMV-seropositive. The chain recombines TRBV4-1 with TRBJ2-7; 9 nucleotides line up with TRBD2. CDR3 coding DNA: TGCGCCAGCAGCCAAGAAAGTAGGGGGCTAGCGGGAAGTGAGACCTACGAGCAATACTTC. Residues: CASSQESRGLAGSETYEQYF.